The next 27 T cell receptor beta chains were all read from a single sample in a study of blood T cell repertoires in COVID-19. The data were produced by immunoSEQ multiplex PCR, yet TCRdb's version contains in-frame clones alone and is incomplete. The sample records under 450,000 clones, 80% to 90% being singletons. Specimen: PBMCs or T cells enriched from blood (not recorded which). These receptors were taken from a man aged 25-45 years who had recovered from COVID-19.

The chain combines TRBV14 with TRBJ1-2, with 9 bases matching TRBD1. CDR3 size: 14 residues. The trim removed 5 bases at V and 8 bases at J, leaving 9 bases unmatched. Germline CDR1 and CDR2: SGHDN and FVKESK. The CDR3 loop is CASSLGQGGYGYTF. CDR3 DNA sequence: TGTGCCAGCAGCTTGGGACAGGGAGGCTACGGCTACACCTTC.

The CDR3 here is CASRGDTYQPQHF. For the CDR3, the DNA is TGTGCCAGCAGGGGGGACACTTATCAGCCCCAGCATTTT. V gene TRBV2 combines with J gene TRBJ1-5; perhaps TRBD1 as D (6 bases). The CDR3 runs to 13 residues. Germline V gives CDR1 SNHLY, CDR2 FYNNEI. The V gene lost 6 bases and the J gene lost 5 bases, with 11 bases spanning the gap.

J is TRBJ1-4 and V is TRBV13; D gene uncertain. Trimming removed 0 bases at V and 8 bases at J, with 13 bases between. Germline CDR1 PRHDT, CDR2 FYEKMQ (reference sequence). The CDR3 is made up of 15 amino acids. The CDR3 sequence is CASSLGSFLREKLFF. The CDR3 region has the DNA TGTGCCAGCAGCTTAGGATCATTTCTACGGGAAAAACTGTTTTTT.

The chain recombines TRBV6-5 with TRBJ1-3; D remains ambiguous. CDR3 length: 14 residues. With 0 bases removed from V and 4 bases from J, the gap between germline ends came to 7 bases. CDR1 and CDR2 from the germline V gene are MNHEY and SVGAGI. The CDR3 spells CASSYSGSGNTIYF. Here the CDR3 DNA reads TGTGCCAGCAGTTACTCAGGGAGCGGAAACACCATATATTTT.

The genes are TRBV7-9 and TRBJ1-2; 9 positions match TRBD1. After removal of 5 bases from V and 0 bases from J, the junction contained 7 bases not matched to a gene. CDR1 and CDR2 (germline): SEHNR, FQNEAQ (reference sequence). The CDR3 loop spans 16 amino acids. The CDR3: CASSLNRDRANYGYTF. In nucleotides, the CDR3 is TGTGCCAGCAGCCTAAACCGGGACAGGGCTAACTATGGCTACACCTTC.

CDR3 in amino acids: CASSQYAGDQAFF. The CDR3 DNA is TGTGCCAGCAGCCAATATGCGGGGGATCAGGCTTTCTTT. The V gene is TRBV14, the J gene TRBJ1-1; maybe TRBD1 (5 bases). The CDR3 is 13 residues long. Trimming took off 2 bases at V and 11 bases at J, with 15 bases between the two ends. CDR1 is SGHDN, CDR2 FVKESK, per germline. The variable domain in full, completed from reference TRBV14 and TRBJ1-1, reads EAGVTQFPSHSVIEKGQTVTLRCDPISGHDNLYWYRRVMGKEIKFLLHFVKESKQDESGMPNNRFLAERTGGTYSTLKVQPAELEDSGVYFCASSQYAGDQAFFGQGTRLTVV.

Remarks on this clone: The sample has other DNA sequences that encode this CDR3 too. Here the CDR3 reads CASSLGTGYGYTF. Written as DNA, the CDR3 is TGTGCCAGCAGTTTGGGGACAGGCTATGGCTACACCTTC. The V and J genes are TRBV12-3 or TRBV12-4 and TRBJ1-2; 8 nucleotides line up with TRBD1. This CDR3 region has 13 residues. The V and J ends lost 3 bases and 4 bases, in that order; junction bases with no gene match: 1.

The rearrangement joins TRBV5-8 to TRBJ2-1, with 7 bases lining up with TRBD2. CDR3 length equals 16 residues. CDR1 and CDR2 (germline): SGHTS, YDEGEE. V shed 3 bases and J 4 bases; nucleotides not matched to a gene: 10. The CDR3 region has the DNA TGTGCCAGCAGCTGGGGAGGGCAGGGCCTTTACAATGAGCAGTTCTTC. This gives the protein CASSWGGQGLYNEQFF.

This rearrangement joins TRBV6-2 or TRBV6-3 to TRBJ2-7; 10 nucleotides line up with TRBD2. CDR3 length: 18 residues. The germline V gene has CDR1 MNHEY and CDR2 SVGEGT. V shed 0 bases, J shed 4 bases, and the junction held 12 bases outside the gene matches. In nucleotides, the CDR3 is TGTGCCAGCAGTTACTCCTTGCTAGCGGGGGTGATCGATTACGAGCAGTACTTC. It is translated as CASSYSLLAGVIDYEQYF.

The chain employs TRBV18 and TRBJ1-1, with TRBD1 matching over 8 bases. CDR1 is KGHSH and CDR2 is LQKENI in the germline V gene. This CDR3 spans 13 amino acids. V dropped 4 bases and J dropped 7; count of bases not matched to a gene: 5. CDR3 sequence: CASSLDREVEAFF. The CDR3 DNA reads as TGTGCCAGCTCACTGGACAGGGAGGTTGAAGCTTTCTTT.

The chain is built from TRBV19 and TRBJ2-6; TRBD1 aligns across 7 bases. The junction had 6 bases not matched to a gene; V was cut back by 3 bases and J by 4 bases. In germline, CDR1 is LNHDA, CDR2 SQIVND (reference sequence). The CDR3 sequence is 16 residues long. CDR3 DNA sequence: TGTGCCAGTAGTATGACGACAGGGTTCGGGGCCAACGTCCTGACTTTC. This codes for CASSMTTGFGANVLTF.

The chain is built from TRBV19 and TRBJ1-1, with unresolved D. The V and J ends lost 8 bases and 0 bases respectively, with 10 bases between them. The germline V gene encodes CDR1 LNHDA and CDR2 SQIVND (reference sequence). This CDR3 has 13 residues. CDR3 bases: TGTGCCAGTCTAACGCTCATGAACACTGAAGCTTTCTTT. Amino acids: CASLTLMNTEAFF.

This rearrangement joins TRBV29-1 to TRBJ2-5; 10 nucleotides line up with TRBD2. V was clipped by 6 bases and J by 5 bases; unmatched bases: 6. The CDR3 spans 13 residues. Germline V CDR1 and CDR2: SQVTM, ANQGSEA. In nucleotides, the CDR3 is TGCAGCGTCAGGACTAGCGGCGGGGAGACCCAGTACTTC. Its protein product is CSVRTSGGETQYF.

V usage is TRBV3-1 (or the pseudogene TRBV3-2) and J usage is TRBJ1-6; tentative D call: TRBD1 (6 bases). This CDR3 is 18 amino acids long. Germline V CDR1 and CDR2: LGHDT, YNNKEL (reference sequence). V shed 7 bases and J shed 4 bases, with 23 bases lying between them. Written as DNA, the CDR3 is TGTGCCAGCACCCCCATGGCTTTTGGGGGCAATTATAATTCACCCCTCCACTTT. This codes for CASTPMAFGGNYNSPLHF.

This chain links TRBV5-1 with TRBJ2-7, with no clear D. In germline, CDR1 is SGHRS, CDR2 YFSETQ. The CDR3 runs 14 residues. Between the trimmed V and J ends, which lost 0 bases and 3 bases, there was a span of 10 bases. In DNA form, the CDR3 reads TGCGCCAGCAGCTTGGACAGTAAAAGCTACGAGCAGTACTTC. It codes for CASSLDSKSYEQYF.

The J gene is TRBJ1-2, the V gene TRBV3-1 (or the pseudogene TRBV3-2), with D unclear. CDR1 is LGHDT and CDR2 is YNNKEL in the germline V gene (reference sequence). V was trimmed by 2 bases and J by 8 bases, leaving 9 bases between them. CDR3 length: 12 amino acids. The CDR3 loop is CASSQSEGGYTF. The DNA for the CDR3 is TGTGCCAGCAGCCAATCAGAGGGCGGCTACACCTTC.

This clone occurred once. This chain uses TRBV20-1 with TRBJ2-5; 8 nucleotides align to TRBD2. The CDR3 consists of 14 residues. The V gene end was trimmed by 3 bases and the J gene end by 8 bases; junction bases not matched to a gene: 11. The V gene's germline CDR1 is DFQATT and CDR2 SNEGSKA (reference sequence). CDR3 loop: CSASSTSGWVTQYF. CDR3 bases: TGCAGTGCTAGTAGCACTAGCGGTTGGGTCACCCAGTACTTC.

This chain links TRBV3-1 (or the pseudogene TRBV3-2) with TRBJ1-2; maybe TRBD1 (6 bases). V was trimmed by 4 bases and J by 6 bases, leaving 21 bases between them. Germline V gives CDR1 LGHDT, CDR2 YNNKEL (reference sequence). This CDR3 has 16 residues. CDR3 region: CASSPYHSDRKNGYTF. In DNA, the CDR3 is TGTGCCAGCAGCCCCTACCATTCAGACAGGAAGAATGGCTACACCTTC.

In this sample, this clone turned up once. The chain links TRBV10-3 to TRBJ2-3; D possibly corresponds to TRBD1 (5 bases). With 5 bases removed from V and 0 bases from J, the gap between germline ends came to 18 bases. CDR1 ENHRY and CDR2 SYGVKD come from the germline V gene. The CDR3 runs 17 residues. In nucleotides, the CDR3 is TGTGCCATCAGTATCCTCCCCGATGGGGCTAGCACAGATACGCAGTATTTT. Translated: CAISILPDGASTDTQYF.

The rearrangement joins TRBV5-4 to TRBJ1-1; D is unresolved. The CDR3 sequence is 15 residues long. Germline V CDR1 and CDR2: SGHNT, YYREEE (reference sequence). V gave up 5 bases and J gave up 6 bases, with 20 bases separating them. CDR3 protein: CASRSQEREVAEAFF. The CDR3 coding sequence is TGTGCCAGCAGATCTCAAGAGAGGGAAGTCGCTGAAGCTTTCTTT. Using reference TRBV5-4 and TRBJ1-1 for the parts outside the CDR3, the full variable domain is ETGVTQSPTHLIKTRGQQVTLRCSSQSGHNTVSWYQQALGQGPQFIFQYYREEENGRGNFPPRFSGLQFPNYSSELNVNALELDDSALYLCASRSQEREVAEAFFGQGTRLTVV.

A remark on this clone: Different DNA sequences within this sample yield the same CDR3. The V gene is TRBV24-1, the J gene TRBJ1-2; 7 nucleotides agree with TRBD1. The CDR3 sequence is 12 residues long. CDR1 KGHDR and CDR2 SFDVKD come from the germline V gene. V shed 9 bases and J 8 bases; nucleotides not matched to a gene: 8. The CDR3 spells CATSDRLGGYTF. In nucleotides, the CDR3 is TGTGCCACCTCGGACAGGCTAGGAGGCTACACCTTC.

J is TRBJ1-1 and V is TRBV29-1, with D possibly being TRBD1 (5 bases). This CDR3 is built from 13 residues. Germline loops: CDR1 SQVTM, CDR2 ANQGSEA. The V end was cut by 6 bases, the J end by 2 bases, with 13 bases between. The CDR3: CSVQQEKNTEAFF. For the CDR3, the DNA is TGCAGCGTCCAACAGGAGAAAAACACTGAAGCTTTCTTT.

V usage is TRBV19 and J usage is TRBJ1-1; D gene ambiguous. CDR1 and CDR2 from the germline V gene are LNHDA and SQIVND (reference sequence). The CDR3 extends over 15 amino acids. The V gene lost 5 bases and the J gene lost 1 base, with 14 bases spanning the gap. This CDR3 is CASSPGSAGNTEAFF. For the CDR3, the DNA is TGTGCCAGTAGTCCTGGGTCGGCAGGGAACACTGAAGCTTTCTTT. Based on the CDR3 plus reference TRBV19 and TRBJ1-1, the full variable domain is DGGITQSPKYLFRKEGQNVTLSCEQNLNHDAMYWYRQDPGQGLRLIYYSQIVNDFQKGDIAEGYSVSREKKESFPLTVTSAQKNPTAFYLCASSPGSAGNTEAFFGQGTRLTVV.

The chain joins TRBV5-1 to TRBJ2-3, with 12 positions matching TRBD2. Losses at the gene ends were 4 bases for V and 5 bases for J; bases not matched to a gene: 2. Per the germline V gene, CDR1 is SGHRS and CDR2 is YFSETQ. The CDR3 is made up of 14 amino acids. The CDR3 here is CASSTTSGGDTQYF. CDR3 nucleotides: TGCGCCAGCAGCACGACTAGCGGGGGAGATACGCAGTATTTT.

This chain joins TRBV5-1 and TRBJ1-1; tentative D call: TRBD1 (6 bases). CDR1 and CDR2 from the germline V gene are SGHRS and YFSETQ. Trimming took off 0 bases at V and 1 base at J, with 16 bases between the two ends. The CDR3 runs 17 residues. CDR3 coding DNA: TGCGCCAGCAGCTTGGCTTCGACAGGTTTATCGAACACTGAAGCTTTCTTT. It yields the protein CASSLASTGLSNTEAFF.

The chain combines TRBV2 with TRBJ1-3; maybe TRBD1 (6 bases). V was trimmed by 6 bases and J by 5 bases, leaving 17 bases between them. This CDR3 is 15 amino acids long. Germline values: CDR1 SNHLY, CDR2 FYNNEI. CDR3 nucleotide sequence: TGTGCCAGCAGGGAATTGGGACATCAAAGAAACACCATATATTTT. Encoded protein: CASRELGHQRNTIYF.

The chain links TRBV12-3 or TRBV12-4 to TRBJ2-7; unclear D gene. Trimming removed 3 bases from V and 1 base from J, with 7 bases in between. The CDR3 covers 13 residues. The CDR3 reads CASSFQVSYEQYF. The CDR3 DNA is TGTGCCAGCAGTTTCCAGGTATCCTACGAGCAGTACTTC.